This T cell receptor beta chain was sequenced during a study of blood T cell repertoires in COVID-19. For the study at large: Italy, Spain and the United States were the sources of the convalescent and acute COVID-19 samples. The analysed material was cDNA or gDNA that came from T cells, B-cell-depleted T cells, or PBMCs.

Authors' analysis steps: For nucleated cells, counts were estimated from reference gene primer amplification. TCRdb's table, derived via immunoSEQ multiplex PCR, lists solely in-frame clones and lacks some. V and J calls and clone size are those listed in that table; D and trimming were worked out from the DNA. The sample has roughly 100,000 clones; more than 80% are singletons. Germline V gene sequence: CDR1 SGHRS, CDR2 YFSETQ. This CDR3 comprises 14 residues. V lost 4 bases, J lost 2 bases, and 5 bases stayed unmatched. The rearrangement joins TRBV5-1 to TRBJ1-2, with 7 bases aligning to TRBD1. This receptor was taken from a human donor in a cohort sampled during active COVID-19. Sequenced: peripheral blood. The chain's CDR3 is CASSPTGQNYGYTF. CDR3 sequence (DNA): TGCGCCAGCAGCCCGACGGGACAGAACTATGGCTACACCTTC.